This is a list of T cell receptor beta chains from one sample in a study of regulatory T cells in long-lasting Graves disease. TCRdb re-called the multiplex PCR reads through MiXCR, storing one row per CDR3 protein. The sample carries 200,000 to 250,000 distinct CDR3 sequences, around 20% recorded once. These data were likewise used in another study, on T cells in Graves' hyperthyroidism and ophthalmopathy.

The specimen was peripheral blood mononuclear cells (PBMCs), collected at new diagnosis, from a patient treated with antithyroid drugs. The receptors derive from a woman under 40 with Graves disease. Each CDR3 is given with its conserved first and last residue. A D gene is named only where the DNA matches it firmly. Size is stated for part of the rows, as once, few or many counts, or as a class when the clone is expanded.

cdr3_aa: CASTSARDTSSYNEQFF
cdr3_nt: TGCGCCAGCACTTCGGCCCGGGACACCAGCTCCTACAATGAGCAGTTCTTC
j_call: TRBJ2-1
d_call: -
v_call: TRBV5-1
clone_size: -

cdr3_aa: CASSRGAGVTEAFF
cdr3_nt: TGCGCCAGCTCCAGGGGCGCGGGGGTCACTGAAGCTTTCTTT
j_call: TRBJ1-1
d_call: -
v_call: TRBV4-1
clone_size: -

cdr3_aa: CASIGGNEQFF
cdr3_nt: TGTGCCAGCATAGGCGGGAATGAGCAGTTCTTC
j_call: TRBJ2-1
d_call: -
v_call: TRBV7-9
clone_size: -

cdr3_aa: CASSLGPTKEETQYF
cdr3_nt: TGTGCCAGCAGCTTGGGGCCGACAAAAGAAGAGACCCAGTACTTC
j_call: TRBJ2-5
d_call: -
v_call: TRBV5-5
clone_size: many

cdr3_aa: CASSLPRKNGYTF
cdr3_nt: TGTGCCAGCAGCTTACCTAGGAAAAATGGCTACACCTTC
j_call: TRBJ1-2
d_call: -
v_call: TRBV11-1
clone_size: many

cdr3_aa: CASSSVGPKNTGELFF
cdr3_nt: TGTGCCAGCAGCTCGGTGGGACCGAAGAACACCGGGGAGCTGTTTTTT
j_call: TRBJ2-2
d_call: -
v_call: TRBV6-1
clone_size: few

cdr3_aa: CASGGRTSLGDYGYTF
cdr3_nt: TGTGCCAGCGGTGGGAGAACTAGTCTAGGGGACTATGGCTACACCTTC
j_call: TRBJ1-2
d_call: -
v_call: TRBV28
clone_size: many

cdr3_aa: CSARDQRPYEQYF
cdr3_nt: TGCAGTGCTAGAGATCAGCGGCCCTACGAGCAGTACTTC
j_call: TRBJ2-7
d_call: -
v_call: TRBV20-1
clone_size: -

cdr3_aa: CASSFGPRNEKLFF
cdr3_nt: TGTGCCAGCAGTTTTGGGCCTCGTAATGAAAAACTGTTTTTT
j_call: TRBJ1-4
d_call: -
v_call: TRBV28
clone_size: -

cdr3_aa: CASRGRTQETQYF
cdr3_nt: TGTGCCAGCCGCGGGAGGACCCAAGAGACCCAGTACTTC
j_call: TRBJ2-5
d_call: TRBD2
v_call: TRBV6-1
clone_size: many

cdr3_aa: CASSQSTSNQPQHF
cdr3_nt: TGTGCCAGCAGCCAATCTACTAGCAATCAGCCCCAGCATTTT
j_call: TRBJ1-5
d_call: -
v_call: TRBV3-1
clone_size: many

cdr3_aa: CASSLPRTGGTNTEAFF
cdr3_nt: TGTGCCAGCAGTCTTCCCCGGACCGGGGGGACGAACACTGAAGCTTTCTTT
j_call: TRBJ1-1
d_call: -
v_call: TRBV28
clone_size: many

cdr3_aa: CASLVLANFNPYNEQFF
cdr3_nt: TGTGCCAGCTTGGTACTTGCAAACTTTAATCCCTACAATGAGCAGTTCTTC
j_call: TRBJ2-1
d_call: -
v_call: TRBV2
clone_size: -

cdr3_aa: CASRLTAYTEAFF
cdr3_nt: TGCGCCAGCAGACTGACAGCGTACACTGAAGCTTTCTTT
j_call: TRBJ1-1
d_call: -
v_call: TRBV4-1
clone_size: many

cdr3_aa: CATTDRNTEAFF
cdr3_nt: TGTGCCACCACCGACCGGAACACTGAAGCTTTCTTT
j_call: TRBJ1-1
d_call: -
v_call: TRBV24-1
clone_size: many

cdr3_aa: CSVRGRGNTGEQFF
cdr3_nt: TGCAGCGTCCGCGGCAGGGGGAACACCGGGGAGCAGTTCTTC
j_call: TRBJ2-1
d_call: TRBD1
v_call: TRBV29-1
clone_size: -

cdr3_aa: CAWSTGGAPGELFF
cdr3_nt: TGTGCCTGGAGTACCGGGGGGGCCCCCGGGGAGCTGTTTTTT
j_call: TRBJ2-2
d_call: TRBD2
v_call: TRBV30
clone_size: many

cdr3_aa: CASSNPLAGVRTGELFF
cdr3_nt: TGTGCCAGCAGTAACCCCCTAGCGGGAGTAAGAACCGGGGAGCTGTTTTTT
j_call: TRBJ2-2
d_call: TRBD2
v_call: TRBV12-3/TRBV12-4
clone_size: -

cdr3_aa: CARDPTGRYTEAFF
cdr3_nt: TGTGCCAGAGACCCGACAGGAAGGTACACTGAAGCTTTCTTT
j_call: TRBJ1-1
d_call: -
v_call: TRBV19
clone_size: few

cdr3_aa: CASSGTGGAYDEQFF
cdr3_nt: TGCGCCAGCAGCGGTACAGGGGGCGCTTACGATGAGCAGTTCTTC
j_call: TRBJ2-1
d_call: TRBD1
v_call: TRBV5-1
clone_size: many

cdr3_aa: CASSQGGTDTQYF
cdr3_nt: TGTGCCAGCAGCCAAGGTGGAACAGATACGCAGTATTTT
j_call: TRBJ2-3
d_call: -
v_call: TRBV14
clone_size: many

cdr3_aa: CASNHLGAGDFEQYF
cdr3_nt: TGTGCCAGCAATCACTTAGGAGCGGGAGACTTCGAGCAGTACTTC
j_call: TRBJ2-7
d_call: TRBD2
v_call: TRBV2
clone_size: many

cdr3_aa: CASSLGEREVYEQYF
cdr3_nt: TGTGCCAGCAGCTTAGGGGAGCGGGAGGTCTACGAGCAGTACTTC
j_call: TRBJ2-7
d_call: TRBD2
v_call: TRBV7-8
clone_size: -

cdr3_aa: CATSREPAYNEQFF
cdr3_nt: TGTGCCACCAGCAGGGAGCCCGCTTACAATGAGCAGTTCTTC
j_call: TRBJ2-1
d_call: -
v_call: TRBV15
clone_size: few

cdr3_aa: CASSHRGGGSNEKLFF
cdr3_nt: TGTGCCAGCAGCCATCGGGGTGGAGGGTCTAATGAAAAACTGTTTTTT
j_call: TRBJ1-4
d_call: -
v_call: TRBV3-1
clone_size: many

cdr3_aa: CASSYPRTEVDKNIQYF
cdr3_nt: TGTGCCAGCAGTTACCCACGGACAGAGGTGGACAAAAACATTCAGTACTTC
j_call: TRBJ2-4
d_call: -
v_call: TRBV6-2/TRBV6-3
clone_size: once

cdr3_aa: CSVGLVGGRGKLFF
cdr3_nt: TGCAGCGTAGGGCTTGTCGGGGGAAGAGGAAAACTGTTTTTT
j_call: TRBJ1-4
d_call: -
v_call: TRBV29-1
clone_size: many

cdr3_aa: CASSVVQRNQPQHF
cdr3_nt: TGTGCCAGCAGCGTAGTCCAACGGAATCAGCCCCAGCATTTT
j_call: TRBJ1-5
d_call: -
v_call: TRBV9
clone_size: many

cdr3_aa: CASSPGTSDTGELFF
cdr3_nt: TGTGCCAGCAGCCCCGGGACTAGTGACACCGGGGAGCTGTTTTTT
j_call: TRBJ2-2
d_call: TRBD2
v_call: TRBV6-1
clone_size: many

cdr3_aa: CASSQARTGGYEQYF
cdr3_nt: TGCGCCAGCAGCCAAGCGCGGACAGGGGGCTACGAGCAGTACTTC
j_call: TRBJ2-7
d_call: TRBD1
v_call: TRBV4-1
clone_size: few

cdr3_aa: CASSLIGPPVYEQFF
cdr3_nt: TGTGCCAGCAGTTTAATCGGACCACCGGTCTATGAGCAGTTCTTC
j_call: TRBJ2-1
d_call: -
v_call: TRBV28
clone_size: many

cdr3_aa: CATSSDRGLNTEAFF
cdr3_nt: TGTGCCACCAGCAGCGACAGGGGATTGAACACTGAAGCTTTCTTT
j_call: TRBJ1-1
d_call: TRBD1
v_call: TRBV15
clone_size: many

cdr3_aa: CASSLGYADRVRETQYF
cdr3_nt: TGTGCCAGCAGCTTAGGCTATGCGGACAGGGTCAGGGAGACCCAGTACTTC
j_call: TRBJ2-5
d_call: TRBD1
v_call: TRBV11-2
clone_size: many

cdr3_aa: CASSFKDRFGNQPQHF
cdr3_nt: TGTGCCAGCAGCTTTAAGGACAGGTTTGGGAATCAGCCCCAGCATTTT
j_call: TRBJ1-5
d_call: TRBD1
v_call: TRBV11-1
clone_size: many

cdr3_aa: CSAARDKDQPQHF
cdr3_nt: TGCAGTGCTGCCCGGGACAAGGATCAGCCCCAGCATTTT
j_call: TRBJ1-5
d_call: -
v_call: TRBV20-1
clone_size: few

cdr3_aa: CASSRTASYEQYF
cdr3_nt: TGTGCCAGCAGCCGGACAGCCTCCTACGAGCAGTACTTC
j_call: TRBJ2-7
d_call: -
v_call: TRBV7-2
clone_size: many

cdr3_aa: CASSTQGRTSNEKLFF
cdr3_nt: TGTGCCAGCAGCACCCAGGGACGGACCTCTAATGAAAAACTGTTTTTT
j_call: TRBJ1-4
d_call: -
v_call: TRBV11-1
clone_size: few

cdr3_aa: CASSFWTGQETQYF
cdr3_nt: TGCGCCAGCAGCTTCTGGACTGGGCAAGAGACCCAGTACTTC
j_call: TRBJ2-5
d_call: -
v_call: TRBV5-1
clone_size: many

cdr3_aa: CATSDLPAGAYTGELFF
cdr3_nt: TGTGCCACCAGTGATTTACCAGCGGGAGCGTACACCGGGGAGCTGTTTTTT
j_call: TRBJ2-2
d_call: TRBD2
v_call: TRBV24-1
clone_size: many

cdr3_aa: CASSSTGVYQETQYF
cdr3_nt: TGTGCCAGCAGTTCCACAGGGGTGTACCAAGAGACCCAGTACTTC
j_call: TRBJ2-5
d_call: TRBD1
v_call: TRBV28
clone_size: many

cdr3_aa: CASGFLASTDTQYF
cdr3_nt: TGTGCTAGTGGTTTTCTGGCTAGCACAGATACGCAGTATTTT
j_call: TRBJ2-3
d_call: -
v_call: TRBV12-5
clone_size: many

cdr3_aa: CAALGGGLAGASSYNEQFF
cdr3_nt: TGTGCCGCCCTCGGCGGGGGACTAGCGGGGGCCTCCTCCTACAATGAGCAGTTCTTC
j_call: TRBJ2-1
d_call: TRBD2
v_call: TRBV28
clone_size: many

cdr3_aa: CASSQRGVNQLQHF
cdr3_nt: TGTGCCAGCAGTCAAAGGGGGGTTAATCAGCTCCAGCATTTT
j_call: TRBJ1-5
d_call: -
v_call: TRBV25-1
clone_size: -

cdr3_aa: CASSYSRYQPQHF
cdr3_nt: TGTGCCAGCAGTTACTCGAGATATCAGCCCCAGCATTTT
j_call: TRBJ1-5
d_call: -
v_call: TRBV6-5
clone_size: many

cdr3_aa: CSAEGRSGAYEQYF
cdr3_nt: TGCAGTGCCGAGGGCAGATCTGGGGCCTACGAGCAGTACTTC
j_call: TRBJ2-7
d_call: -
v_call: TRBV20-1
clone_size: many

cdr3_aa: CATSPLGNNEQFF
cdr3_nt: TGTGCCACCAGCCCTCTGGGGAACAATGAGCAGTTCTTC
j_call: TRBJ2-1
d_call: -
v_call: TRBV15
clone_size: many

cdr3_aa: CASSVGPTGERADTQYF
cdr3_nt: TGTGCCAGCAGTGTGGGACCCACCGGGGAGAGGGCAGATACGCAGTATTTT
j_call: TRBJ2-3
d_call: -
v_call: TRBV7-6
clone_size: many

cdr3_aa: CASSMGQGGNQPQHF
cdr3_nt: TGTGCCAGTAGTATGGGACAGGGAGGCAATCAGCCCCAGCATTTT
j_call: TRBJ1-5
d_call: TRBD1
v_call: TRBV19
clone_size: -

cdr3_aa: CASSLVVRGHPQETQYF
cdr3_nt: TGTGCCAGCAGCTTGGTAGTACGGGGGCACCCCCAAGAGACCCAGTACTTC
j_call: TRBJ2-5
d_call: -
v_call: TRBV5-4
clone_size: many

cdr3_aa: CSARDYAGAGANVLTF
cdr3_nt: TGCAGTGCTAGAGATTATGCGGGGGCCGGGGCCAACGTCCTGACTTTC
j_call: TRBJ2-6
d_call: -
v_call: TRBV20-1
clone_size: many

cdr3_aa: CASSIVRGWDTEAFF
cdr3_nt: TGTGCCAGTAGTATCGTTCGGGGATGGGACACTGAAGCTTTCTTT
j_call: TRBJ1-1
d_call: -
v_call: TRBV19
clone_size: many

cdr3_aa: CASIWTSGSLRRDEQFF
cdr3_nt: TGTGCCAGCATTTGGACTAGCGGGAGTCTGAGGAGGGATGAGCAGTTCTTC
j_call: TRBJ2-1
d_call: TRBD2
v_call: TRBV2
clone_size: -